The 29 T cell receptor beta chains below come from one sample, sequenced in a study of B cell selection in AIRE deficiency (dated by TCRdb to about 2019). For sorting, regulatory T cells were defined as CD4+CD25hiCD127low/negative cells. The method was the immunoSEQ multiplex PCR assay. In TCRdb, the immuneACCESS table is reduced to in-frame sequences with V and J assigned. These tables do not hold every clone; where another copy was compared, an unresolved V gene accounts for under half, and the others remain unexplained. The sample has about 22,000 clones on record, about 94% of them singletons. The ten largest clones take up 2% of the sample. The sequenced material came from Tregs sorted from PBMCs. The source of these receptors is a human donor with AIRE deficiency.

The genes are TRBV12-5 and TRBJ1-1, with 7 bases matching TRBD1. In germline, CDR1 is LGHNT, CDR2 FRNRAP. CDR3 length equals 13 residues. J was trimmed by 5 bases and V by 7 bases; bases with no gene match: 7. CDR3 DNA: TGTGCTAGTGCCTCCCAGGGGGGAACTGAAGCTTTCTTT. Encoded protein: CASASQGGTEAFF. Based on the CDR3 plus reference TRBV12-5 and TRBJ1-1, the full variable domain is DARVTQTPRHKVTEMGQEVTMRCQPILGHNTVFWYRQTMMQGLELLAYFRNRAPLDDSGMPKDRFSAEMPDATLATLKIQPSEPRDSAVYFCASASQGGTEAFFGQGTRLTVV.

The chain couples TRBV9 to TRBJ1-6; 9 nucleotides match TRBD1. This CDR3 comprises 14 residues. Germline V lookup: CDR1 SGDLS, CDR2 YYNGEE. Losses at the gene ends were 4 bases for V and 7 bases for J; bases not matched to a gene: 3. Written as DNA, the CDR3 is TGTGCCAGCAGCCGAGACAGGGGGAATTCACCCCTCCACTTT. It specifies CASSRDRGNSPLHF.

In its sample, this clone was seen a few times. The V call is TRBV12-5, the J call TRBJ2-1, with D uncertain. V was shortened by 1 base and J by 2 bases, with 12 bases between the two germline ends. There are 16 residues in the CDR3. Germline lookup yields CDR1 LGHNT and CDR2 FRNRAP. The CDR3 sequence is CASGLASPRPYNEQFF. CDR3 nucleotide sequence: TGTGCTAGTGGTTTGGCCTCTCCTCGCCCCTACAATGAGCAGTTCTTC.

This chain connects TRBV29-1 to TRBJ2-1; 9 bases are shared with TRBD2. The junction had 8 bases not matched to a gene; V was cut back by 7 bases and J by 7 bases. CDR3 length: 13 amino acids. CDR1 SQVTM and CDR2 ANQGSEA come from the germline V gene. For the CDR3, the DNA is TGCAGCGGTAGGGGCCTAGCGGGGAATGAGCAGTTCTTC. It specifies CSGRGLAGNEQFF.

The chain employs TRBV5-1 and TRBJ2-6; TRBD1 aligns across 7 bases. V dropped 3 bases and J dropped 2; count of bases not matched to a gene: 14. Germline V gene data show CDR1 as SGHRS and CDR2 as YFSETQ. The CDR3 has 19 amino acids. In DNA form, the CDR3 reads TGCGCCAGCAGCTCACCTGACAGGGCCCCACAACCTGGGGCCAACGTCCTGACTTTC. This encodes CASSSPDRAPQPGANVLTF.

The J gene is TRBJ2-7, the V gene TRBV7-2, with D maybe TRBD2 (5 bases). The CDR3 extends over 13 amino acids. Germline CDR1 SGHTA, CDR2 FQGNSA. Trimming shortened V by 5 bases and J by 2 bases, and 10 bases separated the two germline ends. CDR3 DNA: TGTGCCAGCAGCCCCTCGGGGACCTACGAGCAGTACTTC. It is translated as CASSPSGTYEQYF.

In this sample, this clone is medium-sized (0.01 to 0.1%). The chain carries TRBV13 and TRBJ2-2; possibly TRBD1 for D (6 bases). The germline V gene has CDR1 PRHDT and CDR2 FYEKMQ (reference sequence). V lost 5 bases and J lost 7, with 17 bases in between. This CDR3 spans 15 amino acids. CDR3 DNA: TGTGCCAGCAGCCTCTACGGGACATTTAACGGGGAGCTGTTTTTT. As protein: CASSLYGTFNGELFF.

J is TRBJ2-7 and V is TRBV5-4; a possible D gene is TRBD2 (6 bases). This CDR3 comprises 15 residues. V lost 0 bases and J lost 3, with 13 bases in between. Germline assignment: CDR1 SGHNT and CDR2 YYREEE (reference sequence). The CDR3 loop is CASSLVGTSDYEQYF. In DNA form, the CDR3 reads TGTGCCAGCAGCTTGGTTGGGACTTCCGACTACGAGCAGTACTTC.

This CDR3 reads CASSVLPGSSYEQYF. The CDR3 nucleotides are TGTGCCAGCAGCGTTCTACCGGGAAGCTCCTACGAGCAGTACTTC. The rearrangement links TRBV28 to TRBJ2-7, with a possible D match to TRBD2 (5 bases). Germline V gene data show CDR1 as MDHEN and CDR2 as SYDVKM. The CDR3 runs to 15 residues. V lost 6 bases to trimming and J lost 0 bases, with 15 bases between them.

This chain joins TRBV2 and TRBJ1-1; unclear D gene. The CDR3 spans 13 residues. CDR1 and CDR2 (germline): SNHLY, FYNNEI. Trimming left V 4 bases short and J 0 bases short, with 6 bases between. The CDR3 region is CASSGHLNTEAFF. CDR3 coding DNA: TGTGCCAGCAGTGGGCATCTGAACACTGAAGCTTTCTTT.

The sample holds one count of this clone. The chain recombines TRBV6-5 with TRBJ1-1; D call uncertain. The V gene lost 4 bases and the J gene lost 1 base, with 13 bases spanning the gap. Germline V gene lookup returns CDR1 MNHEY and CDR2 SVGAGI. The CDR3 is 15 residues long. The DNA of the CDR3 is TGTGCCAGCAGTTTATTTGGCCTCTGGAACACTGAAGCTTTCTTT. Translating gives CASSLFGLWNTEAFF.

The chain links TRBV10-3 to TRBJ2-3, with a possible D match to TRBD1 (6 bases). Deletions cut 6 bases from V and 6 bases from J, with 22 bases between. The germline V gene has CDR1 ENHRY and CDR2 SYGVKD. The length of the CDR3 is 16 residues. The CDR3: CAIRAGQGKGGDTQYF. CDR3 nucleotides: TGTGCCATCAGGGCCGGGCAGGGGAAAGGTGGGGATACGCAGTATTTT.

The gene calls are TRBV4-1 and TRBJ2-7; weak D call: TRBD1 (5 bases). In germline, CDR1 is MGHRA, CDR2 YSYEKL. V lost 1 base and J lost 6, with 13 bases in between. The CDR3 runs to 14 residues. CDR3 DNA: TGCGCCAGCAGCCAAGTGCCAGGGTTGGGCGAGCAGTACTTC. Its protein product is CASSQVPGLGEQYF.

The rearrangement links TRBV15 to TRBJ1-4; tentative D call: TRBD1 (5 bases). V was trimmed by 3 bases and J by 10 bases, leaving 21 bases between them. The CDR3 totals 16 residues. In germline, CDR1 is LNHNV, CDR2 YYDKDF (reference sequence). The CDR3 reads CATSSLGHSWSGKLFF. The CDR3 DNA reads as TGTGCCACCAGCAGTCTAGGACATTCTTGGTCGGGAAAACTGTTTTTT. The variable domain in full, with the rest retrieved from reference TRBV15 and TRBJ1-4, is DAMVIQNPRYQVTQFGKPVTLSCSQTLNHNVMYWYQQKSSQAPKLLFHYYDKDFNNEADTPDNFQSRRPNTSFCFLDIRSPGLGDTAMYLCATSSLGHSWSGKLFFGSGTQLSVL.

V gene TRBV11-2 combines with J gene TRBJ2-1, with unresolved D. V was clipped by 4 bases and J by 3 bases, with 13 bases between them. CDR1 and CDR2 (germline): SGHAT, FQNNGV. The CDR3 is 15 amino acids. CDR3 coding DNA: TGTGCCAGCAGCTCTCAGGCTCCTGGCTACAATGAGCAGTTCTTC. The encoded protein is CASSSQAPGYNEQFF.

V and J are TRBV28 and TRBJ2-3; 9 bases line up with TRBD1. From germline, CDR1 is MDHEN and CDR2 SYDVKM. The ends lost 6 bases at V and 4 bases at J; junction bases unmatched: 11. This CDR3 has 16 amino acids. The CDR3 DNA sequence: TGTGCCAGCAGACGCCTCGGGACAGGGTTACCAGATACGCAGTATTTT. It yields the protein CASRRLGTGLPDTQYF.

The rearrangement joins TRBV18 to TRBJ2-1, with D possibly matching TRBD2 (5 bases). The germline V gene has CDR1 KGHSH and CDR2 LQKENI. Trimming pared 2 bases from V and 0 bases from J, leaving 8 bases between. There are 15 residues in the CDR3. The chain's CDR3 is CASSPVGLSYNEQFF. Written as DNA, the CDR3 is TGTGCCAGCTCACCAGTAGGACTCTCCTACAATGAGCAGTTCTTC.

The chain is built from TRBV6-1 and TRBJ2-3; D might be TRBD1 or TRBD2, each matching 5 bases. Germline lookup yields CDR1 MNHNS and CDR2 SASEGT. Trimming removed 2 bases at V and 6 bases at J, with 15 bases between. The CDR3 is made up of 15 amino acids. CDR3 in DNA: TGTGCCAGCAGTGAACACCGGGACCGGCGGGATACGCAGTATTTT. It specifies CASSEHRDRRDTQYF.

This clone appeared once. The chain has TRBV5-1 and TRBJ2-5; D unresolved. The CDR3 runs to 11 residues. Germline V lookup: CDR1 SGHRS, CDR2 YFSETQ. Trimming pared 5 bases from V and 3 bases from J, leaving 5 bases between. CDR3 nucleotide sequence: TGCGCCAGCAGTATAGAAGAGACCCAGTACTTC. As protein: CASSIEETQYF. Full variable domain (remainder filled in from reference TRBV5-1 and TRBJ2-5): KAGVTQTPRYLIKTRGQQVTLSCSPISGHRSVSWYQQTPGQGLQFLFEYFSETQRNKGNFPGRFSGRQFSNSRSEMNVSTLELGDSALYLCASSIEETQYFGPGTRLLVL.

This chain links TRBV11-1 with TRBJ2-1, with D perhaps given as TRBD1 or TRBD2 (8 bases each). This CDR3 region has 16 residues. Germline CDR1 is SGHAT and CDR2 is FQDESV (reference sequence). V was cut by 8 bases and J by 2 bases, with 19 bases left in between. The CDR3 protein is CASRGTGLAAYNEQFF. In nucleotides, the CDR3 is TGTGCCAGCCGAGGGACAGGACTAGCCGCCTACAATGAGCAGTTCTTC.

The rearrangement uses TRBV6-1 and TRBJ1-5; D is undetermined. The ends were cut back, 7 bases at V and 7 bases at J, with 5 bases in the middle. The CDR3 consists of 10 residues. Germline loops: CDR1 MNHNS, CDR2 SASEGT. The CDR3 region is CASNRQPQHF. CDR3 nucleotide sequence: TGTGCCAGCAACCGGCAGCCCCAGCATTTT.

The chain joins TRBV6-6 to TRBJ2-4; 8 bases align to TRBD1. CDR3 size: 12 residues. J gave up 13 bases and V 6 bases, and 8 bases lay outside the gene matches. Per the germline V gene, CDR1 is MNHNY and CDR2 is SVGAGI (reference sequence). CDR3 region: CASSLGQGRQYF. CDR3 DNA: TGTGCCAGCAGCCTCGGACAGGGAAGACAGTACTTC.

The V call is TRBV7-2, the J call TRBJ2-5, with 8 bases that match TRBD2. The CDR3 length is 15 residues. The V gene end was trimmed by 1 base and the J gene end by 5 bases; junction bases not matched to a gene: 6. Germline CDR1 and CDR2: SGHTA and FQGNSA. CDR3 region: CASSLGGRGGETQYF. In DNA, the CDR3 is TGTGCCAGCAGCTTAGGTGGTCGGGGGGGGGAGACCCAGTACTTC. Full variable domain (missing parts from reference TRBV7-2 and TRBJ2-5): GAGVSQSPSNKVTEKGKDVELRCDPISGHTALYWYRQSLGQGLEFLIYFQGNSAPDKSGLPSDRFSAERTGGSVSTLTIQRTQQEDSAVYLCASSLGGRGGETQYFGPGTRLLVL.

The chain employs TRBV9 and TRBJ1-1; 7 nucleotides align to TRBD1. CDR3 length: 15 amino acids. The junction had 2 bases not matched to a gene; V was cut back by 0 bases and J by 0 bases. Germline CDR1 reads SGDLS; CDR2 reads YYNGEE. In nucleotides, the CDR3 is TGTGCCAGCAGCGTAGAGGACAGGCTGAACACTGAAGCTTTCTTT. This codes for CASSVEDRLNTEAFF.

The V gene is TRBV5-1, the J gene TRBJ1-6; tentatively, D is TRBD1 (5 bases). V was clipped by 3 bases and J by 7 bases, with 11 bases between them. This CDR3 is built from 14 residues. Germline V gene data show CDR1 as SGHRS and CDR2 as YFSETQ. CDR3 DNA sequence: TGCGCCAGCAGCTCGGGACGGACGAATTCACCCCTCCACTTT. Its protein is CASSSGRTNSPLHF.

The J gene is TRBJ2-1, the V gene TRBV7-3; 15 bases fit TRBD2. Germline-derived CDR1 and CDR2 are SGHTA and FQGTGA. The CDR3 totals 16 residues. V dropped 5 bases and J dropped 7; count of bases not matched to a gene: 6. This chain's CDR3 is CASSRTSGRALNEQFF. The CDR3 coding sequence is TGTGCCAGCAGCCGGACTAGCGGGAGGGCCTTAAATGAGCAGTTCTTC. Looking up the rest from reference TRBV7-3 and TRBJ2-1 gives the full variable domain: GAGVSQTPSNKVTEKGKYVELRCDPISGHTALYWYRQSLGQGPEFLIYFQGTGAADDSGLPNDRFFAVRPEGSVSTLKIQRTERGDSAVYLCASSRTSGRALNEQFFGPGTRLTVL.

The CDR3 reads CASSPGTSASYNEQFF. CDR3 DNA sequence: TGTGCCAGCAGCCCCGGGACTAGCGCGAGTTACAATGAGCAGTTCTTC. This chain connects TRBV7-8 to TRBJ2-1; the match to TRBD2 covers 10 bases. Unmatched junction bases numbered 8, after V lost 5 bases and J lost 4 bases. The CDR3 is 16 residues long. Per the germline V gene, CDR1 is SGHVS and CDR2 is FQNEAQ.

The chain recombines TRBV27 with TRBJ2-1; 8 bases fit TRBD2. Germline V gives CDR1 MNHEY, CDR2 SMNVEV (reference sequence). The trim removed 4 bases at V and 4 bases at J, leaving 6 bases unmatched. The CDR3 extends over 15 amino acids. CDR3 DNA sequence: TGTGCCAGCAGTTGGGGCGGGGGGATGTACAATGAGCAGTTCTTC. It yields the protein CASSWGGGMYNEQFF.

The rearrangement links TRBV27 to TRBJ1-2; D perhaps matches TRBD1 (5 bases). The CDR3 length is 13 residues. Looked up from germline, CDR1 is MNHEY and CDR2 is SMNVEV (reference sequence). V gave up 2 bases and J gave up 8 bases, with 12 bases separating them. The CDR3 here is CASSLQGEMGYTF. The CDR3 coding sequence is TGTGCCAGCAGTTTACAGGGAGAGATGGGCTACACCTTC.